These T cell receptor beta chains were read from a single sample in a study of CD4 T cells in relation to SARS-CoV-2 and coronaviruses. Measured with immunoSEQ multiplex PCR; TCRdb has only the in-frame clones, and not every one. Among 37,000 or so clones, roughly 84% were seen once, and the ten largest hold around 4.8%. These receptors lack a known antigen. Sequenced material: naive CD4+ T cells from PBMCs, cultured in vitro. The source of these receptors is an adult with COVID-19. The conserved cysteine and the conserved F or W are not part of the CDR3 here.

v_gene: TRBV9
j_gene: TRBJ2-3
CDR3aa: ASSVVGQGTDTQY

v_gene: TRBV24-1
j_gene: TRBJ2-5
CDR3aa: ATSGTGTETQY

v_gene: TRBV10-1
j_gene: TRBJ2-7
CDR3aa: ASSEGIGSAYEQY

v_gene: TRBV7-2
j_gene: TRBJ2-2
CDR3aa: ASSLAGNSGRPNTGELF

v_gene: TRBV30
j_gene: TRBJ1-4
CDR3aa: AWSREPNEKLF

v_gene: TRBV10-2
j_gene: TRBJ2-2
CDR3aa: ASRELAGATGELF

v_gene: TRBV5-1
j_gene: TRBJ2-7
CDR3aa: ASSLGLAGASYEQY

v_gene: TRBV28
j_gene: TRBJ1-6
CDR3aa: ASTPERAVMSPLH

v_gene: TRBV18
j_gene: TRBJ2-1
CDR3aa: ASSRGKNEQF

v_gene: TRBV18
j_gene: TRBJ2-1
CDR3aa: ASSPRGLLYNEQF

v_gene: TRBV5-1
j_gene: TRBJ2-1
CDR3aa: ASSLGRAIPYNEQF

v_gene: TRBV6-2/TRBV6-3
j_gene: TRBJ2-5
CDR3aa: ASSWRGQSIQETQY

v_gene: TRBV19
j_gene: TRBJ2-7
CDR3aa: ASSIGAASYEQY

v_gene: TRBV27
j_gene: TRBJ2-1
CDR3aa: ASSTIGEVYNEQF

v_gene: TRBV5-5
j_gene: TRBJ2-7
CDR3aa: ASSSSDRYEQY

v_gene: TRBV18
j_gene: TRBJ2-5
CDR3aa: ASSPPGGRVKTQY

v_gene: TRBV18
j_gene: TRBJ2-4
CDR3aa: ASSPPGAKNIQY

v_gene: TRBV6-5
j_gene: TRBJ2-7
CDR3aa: ASSYSRGLSSYEQY

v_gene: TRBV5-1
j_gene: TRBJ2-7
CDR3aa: ASSSTGGTSYEQY

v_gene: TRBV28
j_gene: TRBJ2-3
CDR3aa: ASTPSGLAGTSTDTQY

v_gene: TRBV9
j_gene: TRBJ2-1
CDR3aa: ASSARGYNEQF

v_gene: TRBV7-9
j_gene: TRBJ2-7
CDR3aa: ASSLATGGDGFRYEQY

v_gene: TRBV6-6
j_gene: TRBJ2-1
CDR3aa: ASSYGANEQF

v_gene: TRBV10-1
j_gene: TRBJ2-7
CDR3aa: ANNTGGYMYEQY

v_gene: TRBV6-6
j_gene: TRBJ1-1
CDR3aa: ASSYSNTEAF

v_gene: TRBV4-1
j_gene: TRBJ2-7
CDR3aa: ASSQDQGTYEQY

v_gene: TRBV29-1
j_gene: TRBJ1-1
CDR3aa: SVGPSGHRNTEAF

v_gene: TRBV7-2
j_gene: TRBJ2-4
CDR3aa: ASSPKNIQY

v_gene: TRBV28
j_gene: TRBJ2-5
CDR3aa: ASSYRTNQETQY

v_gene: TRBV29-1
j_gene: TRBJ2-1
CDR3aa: SATTKNEQF

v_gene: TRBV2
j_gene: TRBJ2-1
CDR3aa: ASMGGGGYNEQF

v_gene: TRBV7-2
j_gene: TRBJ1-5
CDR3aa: ASSLASGISNQPQH

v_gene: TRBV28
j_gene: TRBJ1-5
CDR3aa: ASSSAPGGGDSNQPQH

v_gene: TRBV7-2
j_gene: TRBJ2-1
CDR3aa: ASSSSSSSYNEQF

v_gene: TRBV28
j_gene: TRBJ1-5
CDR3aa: ASSRGGSNQPQH

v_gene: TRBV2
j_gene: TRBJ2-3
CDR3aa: ASSERRVLTQY

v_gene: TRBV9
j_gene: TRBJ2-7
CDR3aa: ASSVSGYSYEQY

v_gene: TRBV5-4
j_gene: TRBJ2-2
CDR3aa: ASSEPGPDTGELF

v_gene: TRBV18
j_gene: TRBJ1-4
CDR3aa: ASSPLPGAAGAYEKLF

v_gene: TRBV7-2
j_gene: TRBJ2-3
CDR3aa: ASSPSRRGATQY

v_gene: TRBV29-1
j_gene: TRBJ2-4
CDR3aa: SARSQGNIQY

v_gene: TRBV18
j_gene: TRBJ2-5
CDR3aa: ASSHNGRHQETQY

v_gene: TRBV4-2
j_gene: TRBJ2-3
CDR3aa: ASMPSGEGTDTQY

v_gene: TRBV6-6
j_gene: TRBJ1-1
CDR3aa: ASSYKGTDNTEAF

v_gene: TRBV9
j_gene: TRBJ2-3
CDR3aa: ASSQREYTDTQY

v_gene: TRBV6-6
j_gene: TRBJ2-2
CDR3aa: ASSTRHVSNTGELF

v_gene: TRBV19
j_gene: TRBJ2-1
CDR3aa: ASSIGATSGKKRVNEQF

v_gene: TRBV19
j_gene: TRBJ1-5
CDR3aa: ASSRDPNQPQH

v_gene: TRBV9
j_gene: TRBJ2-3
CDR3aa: ASSAYGRPNERLAGSADTQY

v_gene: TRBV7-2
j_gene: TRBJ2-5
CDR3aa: ASSDRGRVETQY

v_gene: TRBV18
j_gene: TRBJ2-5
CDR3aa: ASSLVAGGAETQY